The clone carrying this T cell receptor (beta chain) was detected ten times or more. Its specificity is unknown. This record belongs to a study of metastatic and nonmetastatic thyroid tumors. Study-wide background: The comparison covered peripheral blood and tumor or nodule tissue in malignant and benign thyroid patients.

Patients were all untreated before their thyroid surgery. TCRdb re-analyzed the PCR reads through MiXCR. Of about 28,000 clones listed, less than 25% are singletons. Findings and limits, study-wide: Malignant tumors reportedly showed significantly higher TCR beta diversity than benign nodules in both blood and tumor.

CDR1 and CDR2 from the germline V gene are LGHDT and YNNKEL (reference sequence). The CDR3 is made up of 12 amino acids. V lost 0 bases, J lost 8 bases, and 5 bases lay in between. The sequence came from a female donor with papillary thyroid cancer or a benign thyroid nodule (not recorded which). Some clones in this sample may be carry-over from other donors' samples. The chain uses TRBV3-1 and TRBJ2-1; no clear D. The sample consisted of blood. CDR3 nucleotide sequence: TGTGCCAGCAGCCAAGAAGCCTATGAGCAGTTCTTC. It translates to CASSQEAYEQFF.